This is a list of T cell receptor beta chains from one sample in a study of cytomegalovirus exposure and HLA in healthy donors. Repertoires were generated with immunoSEQ multiplex PCR, while TCRdb's copy carries only in-frame clones and drops some. The table gives 90,000 to 130,000 clones; the top ten clones make up less than 4.5% of it. Sequencing was performed on PBMCs. The receptor set was obtained from a man aged 30 to 45 in good health and CMV-seronegative. Each CDR3 is given with its conserved first and last residue. The D gene is left open where the match is weak.

CDR3 protein: CASSGGERGYNEQFF; CDR3 DNA: TGTGCCAGCAGCGGTGGGGAGCGGGGATACAATGAGCAGTTCTTC; D gene: TRBD2; V gene: TRBV9; J gene: TRBJ2-1
CDR3 protein: CASSPTKDRVREQYF; CDR3 DNA: TGTGCCAGCAGTCCCACCAAGGACAGGGTTCGGGAGCAGTACTTC; D gene: TRBD1; V gene: TRBV6-1; J gene: TRBJ2-7
CDR3 protein: CASSSRGGAEQYF; CDR3 DNA: TGTGCCAGCAGCTCCCGGGGGGGCGCCGAGCAGTACTTC; D gene: TRBD2; V gene: TRBV7-2; J gene: TRBJ2-7
CDR3 protein: CASSFFRQGGKQPQHF; CDR3 DNA: TGTGCCAGCAGTTTCTTTCGACAGGGAGGCAAACAGCCCCAGCATTTT; D gene: TRBD1; V gene: TRBV28; J gene: TRBJ1-5
CDR3 protein: CASSLDRGDQPQHF; CDR3 DNA: TGTGCCAGCAGCTTAGATAGAGGAGATCAGCCCCAGCATTTT; D gene: NA; V gene: TRBV7-2; J gene: TRBJ1-5
CDR3 protein: CASSPSGVNTDTQYF; CDR3 DNA: TGTGCCAGCAGCCCTAGCGGGGTTAACACAGATACGCAGTATTTT; D gene: TRBD2; V gene: TRBV7-6; J gene: TRBJ2-3
CDR3 protein: CASSGTNRDTDTQYF; CDR3 DNA: TGTGCCAGCAGCGGAACCAACAGAGACACAGATACGCAGTATTTT; D gene: NA; V gene: TRBV9; J gene: TRBJ2-3
CDR3 protein: CASSLGISSGGAGETQYF; CDR3 DNA: TGTGCCAGCAGCTTAGGAATATCAAGCGGGGGGGCCGGAGAGACCCAGTACTTC; D gene: TRBD2; V gene: TRBV11-2; J gene: TRBJ2-5
CDR3 protein: CASSPSTGSYQPQHF; CDR3 DNA: TGTGCCAGCAGCCCGTCGACAGGCTCTTATCAGCCCCAGCATTTT; D gene: NA; V gene: TRBV7-6; J gene: TRBJ1-5
CDR3 protein: CASSMGEEGDDTDTQYF; CDR3 DNA: TGTGCCAGTAGTATGGGGGAGGAAGGCGACGACACAGATACGCAGTATTTT; D gene: NA; V gene: TRBV19; J gene: TRBJ2-3
CDR3 protein: CASRIEGTNYGYTF; CDR3 DNA: TGTGCCAGCCGAATCGAGGGAACTAACTATGGCTACACCTTC; D gene: NA; V gene: TRBV9; J gene: TRBJ1-2
CDR3 protein: CASSTPRGSGNTIYF; CDR3 DNA: TGTGCCAGTAGCACTCCGCGGGGCTCTGGAAACACCATATATTTT; D gene: NA; V gene: TRBV19; J gene: TRBJ1-3
CDR3 protein: CASSKDRGYYGYTF; CDR3 DNA: TGTGCCAGCAGCAAGGACAGGGGGTACTATGGCTACACCTTC; D gene: TRBD1; V gene: TRBV5-4; J gene: TRBJ1-2
CDR3 protein: CSVEEEGAETQYF; CDR3 DNA: TGCAGCGTTGAAGAAGAGGGGGCCGAGACCCAGTACTTC; D gene: TRBD1; V gene: TRBV29-1; J gene: TRBJ2-5
CDR3 protein: CASIDRGITEAFF; CDR3 DNA: TGTGCCAGCATAGATCGGGGGATCACTGAAGCTTTCTTT; D gene: NA; V gene: TRBV2; J gene: TRBJ1-1
CDR3 protein: CASSVGSGRTDTQYF; CDR3 DNA: TGTGCCAGCAGCGTAGGTAGTGGGCGCACAGATACGCAGTATTTT; D gene: NA; V gene: TRBV9; J gene: TRBJ2-3
CDR3 protein: CASSLRREEQFF; CDR3 DNA: TGTGCCAGCAGCCTCAGGCGGGAGGAGCAGTTCTTC; D gene: TRBD2; V gene: TRBV11-3; J gene: TRBJ2-1
CDR3 protein: CASSDSASGEQFF; CDR3 DNA: TGTGCCAGCAGTGACTCGGCTAGTGGAGAGCAGTTCTTC; D gene: NA; V gene: TRBV6-4; J gene: TRBJ2-1
CDR3 protein: CASSSLFNTEAFF; CDR3 DNA: TGTGCCAGCAGTTCCCTATTTAACACTGAAGCTTTCTTT; D gene: NA; V gene: TRBV27; J gene: TRBJ1-1
CDR3 protein: CSAAGENEQFF; CDR3 DNA: TGCAGTGCTGCAGGGGAAAATGAGCAGTTCTTC; D gene: NA; V gene: TRBV20-1; J gene: TRBJ2-1
CDR3 protein: CASSLVRVNTGELFF; CDR3 DNA: TGCGCCAGCAGCTTGGTACGGGTGAACACCGGGGAGCTGTTTTTT; D gene: NA; V gene: TRBV5-1; J gene: TRBJ2-2
CDR3 protein: CASSVGAVVDNEQFF; CDR3 DNA: TGTGCCAGCAGCGTAGGCGCGGTAGTGGATAATGAGCAGTTCTTC; D gene: NA; V gene: TRBV9; J gene: TRBJ2-1
CDR3 protein: CASSLGQAEQYF; CDR3 DNA: TGTGCCAGCAGCCTTGGACAGGCCGAGCAGTACTTC; D gene: TRBD1; V gene: TRBV7-9; J gene: TRBJ2-7
CDR3 protein: CASSQDGGVGNQPQHF; CDR3 DNA: TGCGCCAGCAGCCAAGATGGAGGGGTCGGCAATCAGCCCCAGCATTTT; D gene: NA; V gene: TRBV4-1; J gene: TRBJ1-5
CDR3 protein: CASSIHPLGQGARNTEAFF; CDR3 DNA: TGTGCCAGTAGTATTCACCCACTCGGACAGGGGGCGCGTAACACTGAAGCTTTCTTT; D gene: TRBD1; V gene: TRBV19; J gene: TRBJ1-1
CDR3 protein: CASSQSLGVTRTDTQYF; CDR3 DNA: TGTGCCAGCAGCCAGAGCCTCGGGGTGACCCGCACAGATACGCAGTATTTT; D gene: NA; V gene: TRBV4-2; J gene: TRBJ2-3
CDR3 protein: CASSFGIGNTGELFF; CDR3 DNA: TGTGCCAGCAGCTTCGGGATAGGGAACACCGGGGAGCTGTTTTTT; D gene: NA; V gene: TRBV11-1; J gene: TRBJ2-2
CDR3 protein: CASSLALQGTTEAFF; CDR3 DNA: TGTGCCAGCAGCTTGGCGCTACAGGGGACCACTGAAGCTTTCTTT; D gene: TRBD1; V gene: TRBV5-6; J gene: TRBJ1-1
CDR3 protein: CASIGTEDNEQFF; CDR3 DNA: TGTGCCAGCATAGGGACAGAAGACAATGAGCAGTTCTTC; D gene: TRBD1; V gene: TRBV5-6; J gene: TRBJ2-1
CDR3 protein: CASSLKRRLNTYNEQFF; CDR3 DNA: TGTGCCAGCAGCTTAAAAAGGAGACTAAACACCTACAATGAGCAGTTCTTC; D gene: NA; V gene: TRBV7-3; J gene: TRBJ2-1
CDR3 protein: CASSIDDSNTGELFF; CDR3 DNA: TGTGCCAGTAGTATAGATGACAGTAACACCGGGGAGCTGTTTTTT; D gene: NA; V gene: TRBV19; J gene: TRBJ2-2
CDR3 protein: CASSLGTGVSSYEQYF; CDR3 DNA: TGTGCCAGCAGCTTAGGGACAGGGGTCAGCTCCTACGAGCAGTACTTC; D gene: TRBD1; V gene: TRBV7-8; J gene: TRBJ2-7
CDR3 protein: CASSRQGVNTIYF; CDR3 DNA: TGTGCCAGCAGCCGACAGGGCGTAAACACCATATATTTT; D gene: TRBD1; V gene: TRBV7-6; J gene: TRBJ1-3
CDR3 protein: CASSWRQGPEQYF; CDR3 DNA: TGTGCCAGCAGCTGGCGACAGGGGCCCGAGCAGTACTTC; D gene: TRBD1; V gene: TRBV7-9; J gene: TRBJ2-7
CDR3 protein: CASSPTGADTQYF; CDR3 DNA: TGTGCCAGCAGCCCTACAGGGGCAGATACGCAGTATTTT; D gene: TRBD1; V gene: TRBV7-7; J gene: TRBJ2-3
CDR3 protein: CASSSSRGATDTQYF; CDR3 DNA: TGTGCCAGCAGTTCGTCCCGGGGGGCCACAGATACGCAGTATTTT; D gene: NA; V gene: TRBV6-4; J gene: TRBJ2-3
CDR3 protein: CASSYSKQGANQPQHF; CDR3 DNA: TGTGCCAGCAGTTACTCGAAACAGGGGGCGAATCAGCCCCAGCATTTT; D gene: TRBD1; V gene: TRBV6-5; J gene: TRBJ1-5
CDR3 protein: CASSPGQGAADTQYF; CDR3 DNA: TGCGCCAGCAGCCCGGGACAGGGGGCGGCAGATACGCAGTATTTT; D gene: TRBD1; V gene: TRBV5-1; J gene: TRBJ2-3
CDR3 protein: CASSPRAGIGYEQYF; CDR3 DNA: TGTGCCAGTAGTCCTCGGGCGGGTATAGGCTACGAGCAGTACTTC; D gene: NA; V gene: TRBV19; J gene: TRBJ2-7
CDR3 protein: CASSLWTGGDTDTQYF; CDR3 DNA: TGTGCCAGCAGCCTCTGGACAGGGGGAGACACAGATACGCAGTATTTT; D gene: TRBD1; V gene: TRBV7-3; J gene: TRBJ2-3
CDR3 protein: CATNLRGIAEAFF; CDR3 DNA: TGTGCCACCAACCTCAGGGGAATTGCTGAAGCTTTCTTT; D gene: NA; V gene: TRBV5-6; J gene: TRBJ1-1
CDR3 protein: CASIDPYPSSYNSPLHF; CDR3 DNA: TGTGCCAGCATTGACCCCTACCCAAGCTCCTATAATTCACCCCTCCACTTT; D gene: NA; V gene: TRBV2; J gene: TRBJ1-6
CDR3 protein: CASSPIGGQGPTYYEQYF; CDR3 DNA: TGTGCCAGCTCACCCATCGGGGGGCAGGGACCCACTTACTACGAGCAGTACTTC; D gene: NA; V gene: TRBV18; J gene: TRBJ2-7
CDR3 protein: CASSPGDRPYEQYF; CDR3 DNA: TGTGCCAGCAGCCCCGGGGACAGACCCTACGAGCAGTACTTC; D gene: TRBD1; V gene: TRBV9; J gene: TRBJ2-7
CDR3 protein: CASSLDSNEQFF; CDR3 DNA: TGTGCCAGCAGCTTGGACAGCAATGAGCAGTTCTTC; D gene: NA; V gene: TRBV5-4; J gene: TRBJ2-1
CDR3 protein: CASSSTGGTNYGYTF; CDR3 DNA: TGTGCCAGCAGTTCAACAGGGGGCACTAACTATGGCTACACCTTC; D gene: TRBD1; V gene: TRBV28; J gene: TRBJ1-2
CDR3 protein: CASGGPPGYEQYF; CDR3 DNA: TGTGCCAGCGGGGGACCGCCCGGGTACGAGCAGTACTTC; D gene: NA; V gene: TRBV19; J gene: TRBJ2-7
CDR3 protein: CAISDSGKVSGELFF; CDR3 DNA: TGTGCCATCAGTGACTCAGGGAAGGTTTCCGGGGAGCTGTTTTTT; D gene: NA; V gene: TRBV10-3; J gene: TRBJ2-2
CDR3 protein: CASSAGITYNEQFF; CDR3 DNA: TGTGCCAGCTCAGCGGGGATTACCTACAATGAGCAGTTCTTC; D gene: TRBD2; V gene: TRBV19; J gene: TRBJ2-1
CDR3 protein: CSAFQTQVYTF; CDR3 DNA: TGCAGTGCTTTTCAGACACAGGTCTACACCTTC; D gene: NA; V gene: TRBV20-1; J gene: TRBJ1-2
CDR3 protein: CASSPTGQVYEQYF; CDR3 DNA: TGCGCCAGCAGCCCGACCGGACAGGTCTACGAGCAGTACTTC; D gene: TRBD1; V gene: TRBV5-1; J gene: TRBJ2-7
CDR3 protein: CASSGQPSGNTIYF; CDR3 DNA: TGTGCCAGCAGCGGACAACCCTCTGGAAACACCATATATTTT; D gene: NA; V gene: TRBV28; J gene: TRBJ1-3
CDR3 protein: CASRTGVYEQYF; CDR3 DNA: TGTGCCAGCAGGACAGGGGTATACGAGCAGTACTTC; D gene: TRBD1; V gene: TRBV28; J gene: TRBJ2-7
CDR3 protein: CASSAGTDYQETQYF; CDR3 DNA: TGCGCCAGCAGCGCTGGGACAGACTACCAAGAGACCCAGTACTTC; D gene: TRBD1; V gene: TRBV5-1; J gene: TRBJ2-5
CDR3 protein: CASSAQGAAYEQYF; CDR3 DNA: TGCGCCAGCAGCGCCCAGGGGGCGGCCTACGAGCAGTACTTC; D gene: TRBD1; V gene: TRBV5-1; J gene: TRBJ2-7
CDR3 protein: CASSGGLAGLTYEQYF; CDR3 DNA: TGCGCCAGCAGCGGGGGACTAGCGGGGCTCACCTACGAGCAGTACTTC; D gene: TRBD2; V gene: TRBV5-1; J gene: TRBJ2-7
CDR3 protein: CASSLGQDYGYTF; CDR3 DNA: TGCGCCAGCAGCTTGGGTCAGGACTATGGCTACACCTTC; D gene: NA; V gene: TRBV5-1; J gene: TRBJ1-2
CDR3 protein: CASRTVAYEQYF; CDR3 DNA: TGTGCCAGCAGGACAGTGGCCTACGAGCAGTACTTC; D gene: NA; V gene: TRBV6-5; J gene: TRBJ2-7
CDR3 protein: CASRGLYGSYEQYF; CDR3 DNA: TGCGCCAGCAGGGGGCTTTATGGCTCCTACGAGCAGTACTTC; D gene: NA; V gene: TRBV5-1; J gene: TRBJ2-7
CDR3 protein: CASSMTGTGLDNEQFF; CDR3 DNA: TGTGCCAGCAGCATGACCGGGACAGGGCTGGACAATGAGCAGTTCTTC; D gene: TRBD1; V gene: TRBV7-6; J gene: TRBJ2-1